This T cell receptor (beta chain) is from a study of blood T cell repertoires in COVID-19. Across the study: Researchers got acute and convalescent COVID-19 samples from the United States, Italy and Spain. PBMCs, B-cell-depleted T cells, or T cells provided the cDNA or gDNA that made up the material.

Trimming pared 8 bases from V and 7 bases from J, leaving 15 bases between. The CDR3 is made up of 14 amino acids. Germline lookup yields CDR1 KGHSH and CDR2 LQKENI. Original processing notes: It was from reference gene primer amplification that nucleated cell counts were estimated. The method was immunoSEQ multiplex PCR; TCRdb's version includes in-frame clones alone and lacks a portion of them. V and J calls and clone size follow that table, whereas D and trimming were derived from the DNA. The sample consists of 200,000 to 250,000 clones, approximately 84% of them appearing once. The J gene is TRBJ1-6, the V gene TRBV18, with D tentatively TRBD1 (6 bases). This receptor was identified in a woman in her fifties or sixties with active or convalescent COVID-19. Sequencing was performed on peripheral blood. The CDR3 sequence: CASLSAGANSPLHF. CDR3 coding DNA: TGTGCCAGCCTATCGGCAGGGGCCAATTCACCCCTCCACTTT.